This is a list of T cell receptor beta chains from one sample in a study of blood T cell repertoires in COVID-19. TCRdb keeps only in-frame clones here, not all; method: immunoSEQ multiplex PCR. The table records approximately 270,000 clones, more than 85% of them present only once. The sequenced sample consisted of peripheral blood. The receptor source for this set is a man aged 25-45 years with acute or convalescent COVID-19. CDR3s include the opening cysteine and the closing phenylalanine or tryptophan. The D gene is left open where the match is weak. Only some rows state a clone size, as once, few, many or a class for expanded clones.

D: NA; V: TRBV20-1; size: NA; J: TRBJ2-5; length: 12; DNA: TGCAGTGCTAGTGAAGGAGGGGAGACCCAGTACTTC; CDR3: CSASEGGETQYF
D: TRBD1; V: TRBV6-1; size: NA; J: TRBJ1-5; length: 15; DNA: TGTGCCAGCAGTGAGGTAGACAGGGGGGGTCAGCCCCAGCATTTT; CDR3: CASSEVDRGGQPQHF
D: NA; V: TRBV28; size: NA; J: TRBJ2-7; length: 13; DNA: TGTGCCAGCAGTTTCTTGGGAGCTCGGGAGCAGTACTTC; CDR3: CASSFLGAREQYF
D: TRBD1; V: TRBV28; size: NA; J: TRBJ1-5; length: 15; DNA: TGTGCCAGCAGTTCCCGACAGGGGAATCATCAGCCCCAGCATTTT; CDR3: CASSSRQGNHQPQHF
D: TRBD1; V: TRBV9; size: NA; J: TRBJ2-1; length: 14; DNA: TGTGCCAGCAGCGTAGCACAGGGGTGGGATGAGCAGTTCTTC; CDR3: CASSVAQGWDEQFF
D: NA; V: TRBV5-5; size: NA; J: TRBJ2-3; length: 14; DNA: TGTGCCAGCAGCTATATAAAAAATTCAGATACGCAGTATTTT; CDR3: CASSYIKNSDTQYF
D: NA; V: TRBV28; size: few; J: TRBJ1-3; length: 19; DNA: TGTGCCAGCAGTTCCCCCTGGGGGGGGGCTGACCCCTCTGGAAACACCATATATTTT; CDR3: CASSSPWGGADPSGNTIYF
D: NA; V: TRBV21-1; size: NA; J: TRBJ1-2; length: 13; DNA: TGTGCCAGCAGCAAGGGAGGGAACTATGGCTACACCTTC; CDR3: CASSKGGNYGYTF
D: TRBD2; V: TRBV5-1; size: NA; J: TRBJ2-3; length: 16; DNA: TGCGCCAGCAGCTTGGGGGGGACTAGCGGAACAGATACGCAGTATTTT; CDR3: CASSLGGTSGTDTQYF
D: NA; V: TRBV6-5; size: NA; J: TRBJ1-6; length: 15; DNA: TGTGCCAGCAGTTACCGTAGAGGGCACAATTCACCCCTCCACTTT; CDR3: CASSYRRGHNSPLHF
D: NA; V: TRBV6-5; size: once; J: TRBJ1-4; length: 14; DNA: TGTGCCAGCAGTCCAAGGGGGACTAATGAAAAACTGTTTTTT; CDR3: CASSPRGTNEKLFF
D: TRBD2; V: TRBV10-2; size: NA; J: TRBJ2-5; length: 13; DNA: TGCGCGAGTGGGCTAGCGGGGGGAGAGACCCAGTACTTC; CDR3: CASGLAGGETQYF
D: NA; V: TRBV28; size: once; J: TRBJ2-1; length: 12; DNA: TGTGCCAGCAGATCTAGTCGGTTTGAGCAGTTCTTC; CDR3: CASRSSRFEQFF
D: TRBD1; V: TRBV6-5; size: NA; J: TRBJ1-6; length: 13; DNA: TGTGCCAGCAGGACAGGGGTCGGGTCACCCCTCCACTTT; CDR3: CASRTGVGSPLHF
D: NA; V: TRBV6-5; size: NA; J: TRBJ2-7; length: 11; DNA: TGTGCCAGCAGGCGAGACTACGAGCAGTACTTC; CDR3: CASRRDYEQYF
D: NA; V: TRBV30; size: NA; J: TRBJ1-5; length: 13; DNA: TGTGCCTGGAGTGAACAGAACAATCAGCCCCAGCATTTT; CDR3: CAWSEQNNQPQHF
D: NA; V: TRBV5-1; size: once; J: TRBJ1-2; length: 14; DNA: TGCGCCAGCAGCCCAGATGTAACTAACTATGGCTACACCTTC; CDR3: CASSPDVTNYGYTF
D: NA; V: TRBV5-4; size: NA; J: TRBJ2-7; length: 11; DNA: TGTGCCAGCAGTAGCTCCTACGAGCAGTACTTC; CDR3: CASSSSYEQYF
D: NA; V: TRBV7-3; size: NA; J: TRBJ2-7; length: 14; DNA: TGTGCCAGCAGCTTACTAATAAGCTCCTACGAGCAGTACTTC; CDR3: CASSLLISSYEQYF
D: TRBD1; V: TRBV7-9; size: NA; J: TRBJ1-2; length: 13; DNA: TGTGCCAGCAGCTTACAGGGGGACTATGGCTACACCTTC; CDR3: CASSLQGDYGYTF
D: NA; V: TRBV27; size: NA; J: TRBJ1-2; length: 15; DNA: TGTGCCAGCAGTCCCGCCCTCGCGGGGCCTAATGGCTACACCTTC; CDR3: CASSPALAGPNGYTF
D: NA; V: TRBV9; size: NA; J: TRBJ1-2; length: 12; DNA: TGTGCCAGCAGCGACAGGTTATATGGCTACACCTTC; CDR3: CASSDRLYGYTF
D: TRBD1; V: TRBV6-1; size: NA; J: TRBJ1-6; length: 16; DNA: TGTGCCAGCAGTGAGTTTACAGGGGGGAGAAATTCACCCCTCCACTTT; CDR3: CASSEFTGGRNSPLHF
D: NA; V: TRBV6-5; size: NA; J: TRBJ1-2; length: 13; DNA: TGTGCCAGCAGGCGGGGGACAACCTATGGCTACACCTTC; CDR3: CASRRGTTYGYTF
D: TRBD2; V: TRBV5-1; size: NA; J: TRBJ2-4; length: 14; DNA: TGCGCCAGCAGCTTGGAGCGGGGGACAAACATTCAGTACTTC; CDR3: CASSLERGTNIQYF
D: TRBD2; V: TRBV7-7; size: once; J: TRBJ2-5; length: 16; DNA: TGTGCTAGCAGCTTAGGTACTAGCGGGGGCCAAGAGACCCAGTACTTC; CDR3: CASSLGTSGGQETQYF
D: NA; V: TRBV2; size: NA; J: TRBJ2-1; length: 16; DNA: TGTGCCAGCAGTGTTGAGGGTCTTCTGGGCTTCAATGAGCAGTTCTTC; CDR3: CASSVEGLLGFNEQFF
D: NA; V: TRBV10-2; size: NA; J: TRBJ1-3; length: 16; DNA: TGCGCCAGCAGTGATGTTAGGAGGGATAGAGGAAACACCATATATTTT; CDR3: CASSDVRRDRGNTIYF
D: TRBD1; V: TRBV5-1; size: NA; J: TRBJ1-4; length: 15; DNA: TGCGCCAGCAGCACCCGGGACAGCTTTAATGAAAAACTGTTTTTT; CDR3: CASSTRDSFNEKLFF
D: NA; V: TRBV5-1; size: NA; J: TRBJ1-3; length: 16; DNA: TGCGCCAGCAGCTTGGGAGGCAGCTACTCTGGAAACACCATATATTTT; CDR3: CASSLGGSYSGNTIYF
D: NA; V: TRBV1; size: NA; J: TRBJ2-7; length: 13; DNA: TGCACCAGCAAAAAAGGGACAGTCTACGAGCAGTACTTC; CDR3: CTSKKGTVYEQYF
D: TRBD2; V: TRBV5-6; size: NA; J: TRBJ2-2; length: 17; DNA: TGTGCCAGCAGCCAAATCGGGAGGACAAAGGACACCGGGGAGCTGTTTTTT; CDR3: CASSQIGRTKDTGELFF
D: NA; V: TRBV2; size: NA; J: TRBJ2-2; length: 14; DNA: TGTGCCAGCAGCGGTAGCGTAATTGCCGGGGAGCTGTTTTTT; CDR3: CASSGSVIAGELFF
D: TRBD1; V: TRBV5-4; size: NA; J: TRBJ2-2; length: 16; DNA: TGTGCCAGCAGCTTGTTTCTGGGACAGGACACCGGGGAGCTGTTTTTT; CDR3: CASSLFLGQDTGELFF